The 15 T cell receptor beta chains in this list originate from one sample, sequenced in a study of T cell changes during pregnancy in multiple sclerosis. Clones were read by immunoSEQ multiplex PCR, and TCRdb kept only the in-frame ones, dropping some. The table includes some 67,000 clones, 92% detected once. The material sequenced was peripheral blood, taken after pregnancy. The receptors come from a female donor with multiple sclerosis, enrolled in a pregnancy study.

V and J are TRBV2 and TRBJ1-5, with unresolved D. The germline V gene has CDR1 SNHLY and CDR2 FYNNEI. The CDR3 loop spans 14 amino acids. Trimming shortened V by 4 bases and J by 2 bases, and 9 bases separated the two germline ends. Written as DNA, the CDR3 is TGTGCCAGCAGTGGAGACGGGGGCAATCAGCCCCAGCATTTT. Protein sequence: CASSGDGGNQPQHF. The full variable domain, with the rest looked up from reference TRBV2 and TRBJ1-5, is EPEVTQTPSHQVTQMGQEVILRCVPISNHLYFYWYRQILGQKVEFLVSFYNNEISEKSEIFDDQFSVERPDGSNFTLKIRSTKLEDSAMYFCASSGDGGNQPQHFGDGTRLSIL.

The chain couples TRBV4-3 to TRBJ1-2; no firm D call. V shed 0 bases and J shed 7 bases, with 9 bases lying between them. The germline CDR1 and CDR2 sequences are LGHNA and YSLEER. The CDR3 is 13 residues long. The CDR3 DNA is TGCGCCAGCAGCCAAGATAGAGGGAGTGGCTACACCTTC. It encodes CASSQDRGSGYTF.

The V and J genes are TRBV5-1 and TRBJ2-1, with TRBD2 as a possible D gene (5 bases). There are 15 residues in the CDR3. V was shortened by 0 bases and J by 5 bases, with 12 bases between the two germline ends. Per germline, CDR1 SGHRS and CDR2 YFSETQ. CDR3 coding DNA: TGCGCCAGCAGCTTGGCACCGGGATACGACAATGAGCAGTTCTTC. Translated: CASSLAPGYDNEQFF.

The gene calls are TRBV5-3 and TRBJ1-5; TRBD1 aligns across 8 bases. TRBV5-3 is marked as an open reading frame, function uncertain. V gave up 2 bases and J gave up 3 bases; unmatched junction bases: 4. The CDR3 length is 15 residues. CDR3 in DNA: TGTGCCAGAAGCTTTGGGACAGGAGCCAATCAGCCCCAGCATTTT. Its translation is CARSFGTGANQPQHF.

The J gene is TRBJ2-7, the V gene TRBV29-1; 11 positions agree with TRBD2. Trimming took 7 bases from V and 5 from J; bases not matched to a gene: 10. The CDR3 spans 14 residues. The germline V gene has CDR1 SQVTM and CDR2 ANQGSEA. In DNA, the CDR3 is TGCAGCGCTGGGACTAGCGGACCTTCTAACGAGCAGTACTTC. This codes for CSAGTSGPSNEQYF.

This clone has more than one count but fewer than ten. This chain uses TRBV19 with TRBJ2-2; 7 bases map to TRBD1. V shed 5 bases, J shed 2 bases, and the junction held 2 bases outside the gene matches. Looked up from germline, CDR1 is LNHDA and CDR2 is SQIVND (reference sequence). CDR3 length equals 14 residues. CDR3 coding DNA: TGTGCCAGTAGTGCAGGGGGAAACACCGGGGAGCTGTTTTTT. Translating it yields CASSAGGNTGELFF.

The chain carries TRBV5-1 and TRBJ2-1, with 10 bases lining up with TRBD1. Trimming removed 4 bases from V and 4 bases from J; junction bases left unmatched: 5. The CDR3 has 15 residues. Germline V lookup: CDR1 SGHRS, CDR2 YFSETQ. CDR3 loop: CASSGTGDLYNEQFF. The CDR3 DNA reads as TGCGCCAGCAGCGGGACAGGGGACTTATACAATGAGCAGTTCTTC. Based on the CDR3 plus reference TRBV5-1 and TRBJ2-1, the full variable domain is KAGVTQTPRYLIKTRGQQVTLSCSPISGHRSVSWYQQTPGQGLQFLFEYFSETQRNKGNFPGRFSGRQFSNSRSEMNVSTLELGDSALYLCASSGTGDLYNEQFFGPGTRLTVL.

The CDR3 sequence: CAWSARGGMETQYF. In nucleotides, the CDR3 is TGTGCCTGGAGTGCCCGGGGGGGAATGGAGACCCAGTACTTC. The V call is TRBV30, the J call TRBJ2-5, with TRBD2 matching 8 bases. Germline assignment: CDR1 GTSNPN and CDR2 SVGIG (reference sequence). The CDR3 consists of 14 residues. V lost 1 base, J lost 5 bases, and 6 bases stayed unmatched. Using reference TRBV30 and TRBJ2-5 for the parts outside the CDR3, the full variable domain is SQTIHQWPATLVQPVGSPLSLECTVEGTSNPNLYWYRQAAGRGLQLLFYSVGIGQISSEVPQNLSASRPQDRQFILSSKKLLLSDSGFYLCAWSARGGMETQYFGPGTRLLVL.

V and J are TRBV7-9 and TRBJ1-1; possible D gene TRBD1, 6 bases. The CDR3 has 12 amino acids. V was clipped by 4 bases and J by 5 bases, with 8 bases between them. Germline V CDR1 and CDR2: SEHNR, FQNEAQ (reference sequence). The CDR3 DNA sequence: TGTGCCAGCAGCTATAGGGGGACTGAAGCTTTCTTT. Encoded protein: CASSYRGTEAFF.

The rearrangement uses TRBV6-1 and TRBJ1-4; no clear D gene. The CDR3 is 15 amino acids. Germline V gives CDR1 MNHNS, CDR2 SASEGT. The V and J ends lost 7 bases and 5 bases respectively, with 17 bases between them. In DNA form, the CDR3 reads TGTGCCAGCACCAAAATCGAGACGGGAAATGAAAAACTGTTTTTT. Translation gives CASTKIETGNEKLFF.

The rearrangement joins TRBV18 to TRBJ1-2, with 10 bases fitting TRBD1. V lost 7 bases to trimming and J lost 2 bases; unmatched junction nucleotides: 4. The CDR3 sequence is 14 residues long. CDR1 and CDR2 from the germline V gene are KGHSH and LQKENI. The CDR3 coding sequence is TGTGCCAGCTGCCCGGGACAGGGGAACTATGGCTACACCTTC. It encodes CASCPGQGNYGYTF.

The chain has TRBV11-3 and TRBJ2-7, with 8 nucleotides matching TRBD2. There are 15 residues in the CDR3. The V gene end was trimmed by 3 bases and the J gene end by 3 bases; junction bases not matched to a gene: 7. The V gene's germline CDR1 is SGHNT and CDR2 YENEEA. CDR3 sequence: CASSLETGTSYEQYF. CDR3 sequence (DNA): TGTGCCAGCAGCTTGGAGACCGGGACTAGCTACGAGCAGTACTTC.

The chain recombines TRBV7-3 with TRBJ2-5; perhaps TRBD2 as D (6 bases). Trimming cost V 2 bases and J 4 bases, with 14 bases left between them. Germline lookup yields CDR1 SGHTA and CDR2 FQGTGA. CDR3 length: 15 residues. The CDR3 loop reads CASSLQGGNGETQYF. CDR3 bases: TGTGCCAGCAGCTTACAAGGCGGGAATGGAGAGACCCAGTACTTC.

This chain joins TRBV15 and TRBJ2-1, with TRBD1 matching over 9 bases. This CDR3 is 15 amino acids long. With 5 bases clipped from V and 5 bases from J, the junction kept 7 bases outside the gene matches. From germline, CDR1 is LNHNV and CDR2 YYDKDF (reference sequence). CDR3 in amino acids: CATSGGQGWDNEQFF. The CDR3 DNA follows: TGTGCCACCAGCGGGGGACAGGGTTGGGACAATGAGCAGTTCTTC.

In DNA, the CDR3 is TGTGCCAGCAGTGAGACTAGCGGGAGACACCAAGAGACCCAGTACTTC. Translating it yields CASSETSGRHQETQYF. The gene calls are TRBV6-4 and TRBJ2-5, with 12 bases matching TRBD2. Germline assignment: CDR1 MRHNA and CDR2 SNTAGT. V lost 3 bases, J lost 0 bases, and 2 bases stayed unmatched. The CDR3 runs to 16 residues.